Listed here are 6 T cell receptor beta chains from one sample, sequenced in a study of identical twins. TCRdb re-derived calls from the 5' RACE reads in MiXCR, one entry per CDR3 protein. The sample has about 250,000 distinct CDR3 sequences, about 14% seen once. The material sequenced was memory (CD45RO+) T cells sorted from blood. These TCRs come from a woman between 18 and 29 years old in good health.

The gene calls are TRBV6-5 and TRBJ1-1, with D tentatively TRBD1 (5 bases). The CDR3 has 13 amino acids. V dropped 4 bases and J dropped 11 bases, with 17 bases sitting between them. The V gene's germline CDR1 is MNHEY and CDR2 SVGAGI. In DNA form, the CDR3 reads TGTGCCAGCAGTTCACGGGACGTGCGGGAGGCTTTCTTT. This gives the protein CASSSRDVREAFF.

The V and J genes are TRBV20-1 and TRBJ2-5; no clear D. The CDR3 sequence is 12 residues long. The V gene lost 3 bases and the J gene lost 5 bases, with 10 bases spanning the gap. Germline V gene data show CDR1 as DFQATT and CDR2 as SNEGSKA (reference sequence). The CDR3 nucleotides read TGCAGTGCTAGGGACCAGTCCGAGACCCAGTACTTC. Amino acids: CSARDQSETQYF.

This clonotype was recorded many times. CDR3 in amino acids: CASRLTQGTEAFF. The CDR3 nucleotides read TGTGCCAGCAGGTTGACACAGGGTACTGAAGCTTTCTTT. The rearrangement uses TRBV7-6 and TRBJ1-1; possible D gene TRBD1, 6 bases. V dropped 6 bases and J dropped 5 bases, with 13 bases sitting between them. This CDR3 region has 13 residues. Looked up from germline, CDR1 is SGHVS and CDR2 is FNYEAQ.

The table lists this clonotype with a few counts. The rearrangement uses TRBV29-1 and TRBJ2-3; weak D call: TRBD2 (6 bases). Germline CDR1 and CDR2: SQVTM and ANQGSEA. Trimming took 6 bases from V and 0 from J, leaving 16 bases between them. The CDR3 is 15 amino acids. CDR3 protein: CSVLGLVSSTDTQYF. In DNA form, the CDR3 reads TGCAGCGTATTGGGACTGGTCTCTAGCACAGATACGCAGTATTTT.

In this sample, this clonotype turned up many times. The V call is TRBV5-1, the J call TRBJ2-7; the D gene is possibly TRBD1 (6 bases). Trimming stripped 6 bases from V and 2 bases from J, with 12 bases between. Germline CDR1 SGHRS, CDR2 YFSETQ. The CDR3 has 13 residues. The CDR3 nucleotides read TGCGCCAGCAACCGGGACACAGCCTACGAGCAGTACTTC. It encodes CASNRDTAYEQYF.

The rearrangement joins TRBV7-3 to TRBJ1-1, with D uncertain. Germline assignment: CDR1 SGHTA and CDR2 FQGTGA. The CDR3 is made up of 18 amino acids. V lost 1 base, J lost 0 bases, and 18 bases lay in between. Here the CDR3 reads CASSLSYSYYQMNTEAFF. The CDR3 DNA reads TGTGCCAGCAGCTTAAGTTACAGCTACTATCAAATGAACACTGAAGCTTTCTTT.